This TCR beta chain was identified in a study of blood T cell repertoires in COVID-19. Whole-study context: Both acute and convalescent COVID-19 samples were obtained from the United States, Italy and Spain.

V lost 0 bases and J lost 3, with 6 bases in between. The CDR3 has 12 amino acids. Germline CDR1 and CDR2: GTSNPN and SVGIG (reference sequence). Original data processing: Reference gene primer amplification gave estimated nucleated cell counts. This table comes from immunoSEQ multiplex PCR, and its TCRdb copy is limited to in-frame clones, with some not included. The V and J calls and clone size were taken over from that table, and D and trimming were inferred from the DNA. Of some 200,000 clones in the sample, approximately 80% were seen once. The material sequenced was peripheral blood. This chain connects TRBV30 to TRBJ2-7; TRBD2 is a possible D gene (5 bases). This sequence originates from a woman between 40 and 50 years old who had recovered from COVID-19. CDR3 in DNA: TGTGCCTGGAGTGTCGGGGACTACGAGCAGTACTTC. Amino acids: CAWSVGDYEQYF. The variable domain in full, with the rest retrieved from reference TRBV30 and TRBJ2-7, is SQTIHQWPATLVQPVGSPLSLECTVEGTSNPNLYWYRQAAGRGLQLLFYSVGIGQISSEVPQNLSASRPQDRQFILSSKKLLLSDSGFYLCAWSVGDYEQYFGPGTRLTVT.